This T cell receptor (beta chain) appears in the sequencing data of a study of blood T cell repertoires in COVID-19. Overall study context: Samples representing acute and convalescent COVID-19 were sourced from the United States, Italy and Spain. In each case, the material was cDNA or gDNA derived from T cells, B-cell-depleted T cells, or PBMCs.

This clone was observed once. In germline, CDR1 is SGHTA, CDR2 FQGNSA. J lost 1 base, V lost 5 bases, and 4 bases had no gene match. The CDR3 totals 14 residues. As originally analysed: Cell counts per sample came from amplifying reference gene primers. The assay was immunoSEQ multiplex PCR, and TCRdb's table has in-frame clones only and misses some. The V and J calls and the clone size are those of that table, but D and trimming were determined from the DNA. This table has about 280,000 clones, 85% to 90% appearing once. The sequence was collected from a woman in her 30s with COVID-19, enrolled during active disease. V gene TRBV7-2 combines with J gene TRBJ1-2, with 7 bases fitting TRBD1. Sequenced material: peripheral blood. CDR3 loop: CASSKGQYNYGYTF. Written as DNA, the CDR3 is TGTGCCAGCAGCAAGGGACAGTATAACTATGGCTACACCTTC.